Sequencing of this T cell receptor (beta chain) was carried out in a study of shared clonotypes between healthy human individuals. Trimming cost V 9 bases and J 3 bases, with 14 bases left between them. Germline V lookup: CDR1 SNHLY, CDR2 FYNNEI. This CDR3 spans 14 amino acids. CD45RO-negative, CCR7-selected cells formed the naive CD8 fraction, which excluded terminally differentiated effector memory CD45RA+ cells. Sequencing used immunoSEQ multiplex PCR; TCRdb keeps in-frame clones, though not all of them. The table records hundreds of thousands of clones, just under 97% of them present only once. The TCR was taken from a woman in her twenties or thirties in good health. Sequencing was performed on naive CD8+ T cells sorted from blood. The chain links TRBV2 to TRBJ1-4, with D unresolved. The CDR3 DNA reads TGTGCCAGGGACGGGTTCTTGGCTAATGAAAAACTGTTTTTT. It codes for CARDGFLANEKLFF.